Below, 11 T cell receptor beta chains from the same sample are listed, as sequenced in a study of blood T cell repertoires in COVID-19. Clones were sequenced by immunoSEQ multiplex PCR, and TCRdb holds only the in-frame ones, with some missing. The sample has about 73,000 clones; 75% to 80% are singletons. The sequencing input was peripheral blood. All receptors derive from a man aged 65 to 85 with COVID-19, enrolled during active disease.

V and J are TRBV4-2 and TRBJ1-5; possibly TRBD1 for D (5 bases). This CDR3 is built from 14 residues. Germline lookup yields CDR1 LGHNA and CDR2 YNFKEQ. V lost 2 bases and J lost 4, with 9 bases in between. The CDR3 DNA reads TGTGCCAGCAGCCAACCTGGGGGGAATCAGCCCCAGCATTTT. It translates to CASSQPGGNQPQHF.

CDR3 region: CASSPLGSVNEQFF. The CDR3 nucleotides read TGTGCCAGCAGTCCCCTAGGCTCCGTAAATGAGCAGTTCTTC. The chain recombines TRBV28 with TRBJ2-1, with D unclear. Deletions cut 5 bases from V and 7 bases from J, with 15 bases between. This CDR3 has 14 amino acids. Germline V CDR1 and CDR2: MDHEN, SYDVKM. Full variable domain (rest looked up from reference TRBV28 and TRBJ2-1): DVKVTQSSRYLVKRTGEKVFLECVQDMDHENMFWYRQDPGLGLRLIYFSYDVKMKEKGDIPEGYSVSREKKERFSLILESASTNQTSMYLCASSPLGSVNEQFFGPGTRLTVL.

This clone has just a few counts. This chain's CDR3 is CASSGGVNTEAFF. The CDR3 coding sequence is TGTGCCAGCTCAGGGGGGGTGAACACTGAAGCTTTCTTT. V gene TRBV18 combines with J gene TRBJ1-1; TRBD1 is a possible D gene (5 bases). There are 13 residues in the CDR3. Deletions cut 5 bases from V and 0 bases from J, with 7 bases between. Germline assignment: CDR1 KGHSH and CDR2 LQKENI.

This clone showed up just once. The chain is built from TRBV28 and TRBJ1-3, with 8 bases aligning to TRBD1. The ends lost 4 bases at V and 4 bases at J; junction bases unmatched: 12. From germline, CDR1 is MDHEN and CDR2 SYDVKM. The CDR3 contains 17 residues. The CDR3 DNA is TGTGCCAGCAGTTCGACACCAGGGGGCGCGTCAGGAAACACCATATATTTT. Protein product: CASSSTPGGASGNTIYF.

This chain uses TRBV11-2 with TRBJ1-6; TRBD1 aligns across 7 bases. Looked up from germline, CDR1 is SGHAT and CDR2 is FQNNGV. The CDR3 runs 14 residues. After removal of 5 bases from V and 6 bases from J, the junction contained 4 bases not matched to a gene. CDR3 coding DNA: TGTGCCAGCAGCCGTGACAGGGTTAATTCACCCCTCCACTTT. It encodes CASSRDRVNSPLHF.

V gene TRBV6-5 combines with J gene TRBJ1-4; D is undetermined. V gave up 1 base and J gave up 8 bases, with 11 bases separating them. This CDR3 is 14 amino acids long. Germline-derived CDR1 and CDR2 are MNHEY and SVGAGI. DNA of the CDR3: TGTGCCAGCAGTTACTTACAGTCGCTAGAAAAACTGTTTTTT. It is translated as CASSYLQSLEKLFF.

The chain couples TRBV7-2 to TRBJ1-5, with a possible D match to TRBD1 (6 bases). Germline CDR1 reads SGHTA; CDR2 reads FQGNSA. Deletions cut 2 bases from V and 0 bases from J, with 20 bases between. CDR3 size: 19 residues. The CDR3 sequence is CASSLPKQGVGHSNQPQHF. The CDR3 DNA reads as TGTGCCAGCAGCTTACCCAAACAGGGCGTGGGGCATAGCAATCAGCCCCAGCATTTT.

The DNA for the CDR3 is TGCAGTGCTCAATACACTGAAGCTTTCTTT. Encoded protein: CSAQYTEAFF. The chain joins TRBV20-1 to TRBJ1-1; D gene uncertain. This CDR3 contains 10 residues. Germline loops: CDR1 DFQATT, CDR2 SNEGSKA (reference sequence). V was shortened by 5 bases and J by 3 bases, with 4 bases between the two germline ends.

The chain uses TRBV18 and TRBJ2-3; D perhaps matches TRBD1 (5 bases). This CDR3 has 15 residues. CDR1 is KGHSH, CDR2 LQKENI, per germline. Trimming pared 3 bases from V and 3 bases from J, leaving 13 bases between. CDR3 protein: CASSPQGLGTDTQYF. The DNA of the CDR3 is TGTGCCAGCTCACCGCAGGGCCTTGGGACAGATACGCAGTATTTT.

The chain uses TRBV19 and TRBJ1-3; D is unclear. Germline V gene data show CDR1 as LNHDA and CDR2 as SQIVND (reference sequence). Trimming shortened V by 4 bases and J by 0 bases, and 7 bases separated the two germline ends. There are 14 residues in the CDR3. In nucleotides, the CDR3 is TGTGCCAGTAGTACCCGCAGCTCTGGAAACACCATATATTTT. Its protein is CASSTRSSGNTIYF.

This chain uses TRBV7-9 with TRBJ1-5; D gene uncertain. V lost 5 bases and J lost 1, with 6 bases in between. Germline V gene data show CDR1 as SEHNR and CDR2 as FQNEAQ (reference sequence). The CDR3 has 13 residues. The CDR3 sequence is CASSLSSNQPQHF. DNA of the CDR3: TGTGCCAGCAGCCTATCAAGCAATCAGCCCCAGCATTTT.